What follows is one T cell receptor (beta chain) and its context. Relative to the germline gene, one junction end is altered; a read error may explain this. CDR1 is LNHNV and CDR2 is YYDKDF in the germline V gene (reference sequence). The CDR3 runs to 13 residues. The data belong to a study of blood T cell repertoires in COVID-19. Study at large: COVID-19 samples, acute and convalescent, were from the United States, Italy and Spain. Nucleic acid was either cDNA or gDNA, and it came from T cells, B-cell-depleted T cells, or PBMCs.

Source study methods: Amplification of reference gene primers was used by the study to estimate nucleated cell counts. Clones were read by immunoSEQ multiplex PCR, and TCRdb kept only the in-frame ones, dropping some. V and J calls and clone size follow that table, whereas D and trimming were derived from the DNA. This sample has about 220,000 clones, with over 75% found just once. Sequenced: peripheral blood. The V gene is TRBV15, the J gene TRBJ2-3, with D perhaps matching TRBD2 (6 bases). This clonotype originated in a woman aged 70-85 years with COVID-19, enrolled during active disease. This chain's CDR3 is CATSRDRRDMQYF. The CDR3 DNA reads TGTGCCACCAGCAGAGATCGGCGGGATATGCAGTATTTT.